This T cell receptor beta chain was recorded in a study of T cell responses to AZD1222 COVID-19 vaccine. Whole-study results and caveats: Donors in the cohort were predominantly white British and more often female, and clonal diversity was possibly underestimated.

J was trimmed by 3 bases and V by 7 bases; bases with no gene match: 2. Germline V gene lookup returns CDR1 MDHEN and CDR2 SYDVKM. This CDR3 is built from 13 residues. This clone showed up just a few times. Its target is unknown. Data came from immunoSEQ multiplex PCR; TCRdb stores just in-frame clones and leaves some out. This sample yields 100,000 or so clones, of which approximately 90% are seen a single time; about 1.7% belongs to the top ten. The material sequenced was peripheral blood, taken on day 0 of AZD1222 vaccination. The receptor was derived from an adult in good health. V gene TRBV28 combines with J gene TRBJ2-7, with TRBD1 identical over 11 bases. In DNA form, the CDR3 reads TGTGCCAGCATGGGACAGGGGGTCTACGAGCAGTACTTC. Its protein product is CASMGQGVYEQYF.